Included here is one T cell receptor (beta chain) sequence, with context. No cognate antigen has been identified for it. No much larger clone is present one base from it, and per-base qualities are unavailable. The patients picked for sequencing were ones in whom flow cytometry had shown an expansion of CD8+CD57+ cells. Every patient had a diagnosis of severe acquired aplastic anemia based on International Study of Aplastic Anemia and Agranulocytosis and Camitta criteria. Patients had received no therapy at the time of blood sampling. In the study, sorted CD4+ and CD8+ blood T cells from patients with severe aplastic anemia and from healthy subjects underwent deep sequencing of TCR repertoires. In the USA, patient enrollment took place under clinicaltrials.gov protocols 00001620, 01623167, 00001397, 00071045, 00081523 and 00961064. Ficoll-Paque density gradient centrifugation was used to isolate peripheral blood mononuclear cells. Before DNA extraction, CD4+ and CD8+ T cells were sorted by FACS or by magnetic beads.

This sample stems from a study of CD8+CD57+ T cells in acquired aplastic anemia (dated by TCRdb to 2017 to 2018). Notes on the research overall: DNA extracted from sorted CD4+ and CD8+ cells had a mean of about 3 ug, with a range of roughly 0.18 to 27.4 ug. CD8+CD57+ expansion was defined as a frequency above the mean frequency observed in healthy subjects.

Study-wide conclusions, independent of this receptor: Around 30 CD8+ CDR3 sequences were found to be shared between patients and controls, but these sequences appeared to be highly expressed in patients and within the immunodominant clones of the patients. Between patients and healthy controls, no significant difference in CD8+ Simpson's diversity was found (P=0.060).

Genomic DNA was used as template for profiling of TCR beta VDJ combinations and CDR3 sequences. TCR repertoire sequencing was run on an Illumina HiSeq 2000. Processing in the source paper ran as follows. TRBV/TRBJ rearrangement plots, CDR3 size and DJ length profiles, and Simpson's diversity index were used to evaluate the repertoires. The most abundant DNA sequence in the deep sequencing data was taken as the immunodominant clone. CDR3 amino acid sequences were screened for sharing across subjects and compared with published repertoires and the VDJdb database. The public sequencing data were trimmed at Q25 with fastp and processed into clonotypes with MiXCR by TCRdb, which kept only in-frame beta chains. Each record represents a unique CDR3 protein, reported with the most common genes and DNA among its rows. These V and J calls originate from TCRdb's pipeline instead of the authors' own analysis. A total of about 160,000 distinct CDR3 sequences appear in this sample, about 45% of them only once. The ten most abundant clones make up approximately 3% of the sample.

This clonotype originated in a human donor with aplastic anemia. The sequenced sample was sorted CD4+, CD8+, or CD8+CD57+ T cells (not recorded which) from PBMCs.

The DNA sequence reads TGTGCCAGTAGTACGGCACAAATGAGTACCCAGTACTTC. Its translation is CASSTAQMSTQYF. In this chain, TRBV19 is recombined with TRBJ2-5, with no confidently assigned D gene. CDR3 length: 13 amino acids, cysteine to phenylalanine. Left in the record is the CDR3 DNA by itself, 39 bases read in frame from the first base. Sequences LNHDA (CDR1) and SQIVND (CDR2) are obtained from the germline V gene (reference sequence). V is pared back by 4 bases and J by 8 bases, with 14 bases lying between the germline termini.